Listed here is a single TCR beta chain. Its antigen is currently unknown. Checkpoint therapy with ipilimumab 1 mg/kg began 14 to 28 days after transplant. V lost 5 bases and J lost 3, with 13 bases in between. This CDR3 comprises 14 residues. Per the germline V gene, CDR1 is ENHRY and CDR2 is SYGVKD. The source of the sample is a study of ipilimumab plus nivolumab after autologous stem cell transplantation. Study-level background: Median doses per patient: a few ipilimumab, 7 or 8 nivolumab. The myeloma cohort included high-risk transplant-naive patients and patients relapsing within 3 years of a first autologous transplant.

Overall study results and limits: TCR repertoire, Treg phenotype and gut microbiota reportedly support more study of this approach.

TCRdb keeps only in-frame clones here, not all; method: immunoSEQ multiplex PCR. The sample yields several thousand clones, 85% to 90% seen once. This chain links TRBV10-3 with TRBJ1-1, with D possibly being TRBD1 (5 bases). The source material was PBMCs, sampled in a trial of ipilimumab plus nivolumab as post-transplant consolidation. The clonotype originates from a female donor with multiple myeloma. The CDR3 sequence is CAISNLREDTEAFF. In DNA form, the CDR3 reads TGTGCCATCAGTAACCTCAGGGAGGACACTGAAGCTTTCTTT.